The T cell receptor gamma chain under discussion was sequenced for a study of gamma delta lymphoproliferative disorders and STAT genes. About the study: Each gamma-chain library started from at least 50 ng of genomic DNA, using the LymphoTrack Dx TCRG Assay. For the delta chain, EuroClonality-NGS standard procedure was applied.

The receptor sequences were amplified from genomic DNA of peripheral blood mononuclear cells. TCRdb processed the multiplex PCR reads again with the CATT caller. The table records around 1,200 gamma-chain clones, approximately 20% of them present only once. Losses at the gene ends were 4 bases for V and 0 bases for J; bases not matched to a gene: 2. The CDR3 is made up of 15 amino acids. Turning to this clone: Its antigen is not identified.

Whole-study results and caveats: Most major patient clonotypes were shared with at least one healthy donor.

The gene calls are TRGV11 and TRGJP2. Since TCRdb gives no J gene, matching the DNA to germline was used here to assign it. TRGV11 is an ORF for which the function is uncertain. This clonotype originated in a human donor in good health. Sequencing was done on a sample of blood. The CDR3 bases are TGTGCCTGCTGGATTAGTGATAGTAGTGATTGGATCAAGACGTTT. Its protein is CACWISDSSDWIKTF.